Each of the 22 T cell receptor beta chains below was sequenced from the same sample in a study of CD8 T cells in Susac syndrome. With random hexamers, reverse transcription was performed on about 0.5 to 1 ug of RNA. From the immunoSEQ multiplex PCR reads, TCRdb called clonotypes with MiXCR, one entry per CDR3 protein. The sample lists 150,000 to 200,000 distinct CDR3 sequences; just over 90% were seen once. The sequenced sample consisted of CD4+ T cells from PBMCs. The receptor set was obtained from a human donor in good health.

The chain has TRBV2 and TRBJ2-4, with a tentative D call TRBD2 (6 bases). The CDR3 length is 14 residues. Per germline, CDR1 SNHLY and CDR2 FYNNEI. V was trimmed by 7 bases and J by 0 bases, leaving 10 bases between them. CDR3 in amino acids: CASMAGLAKNIQYF. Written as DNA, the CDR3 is TGTGCCAGCATGGCGGGGTTAGCCAAAAACATTCAGTACTTC.

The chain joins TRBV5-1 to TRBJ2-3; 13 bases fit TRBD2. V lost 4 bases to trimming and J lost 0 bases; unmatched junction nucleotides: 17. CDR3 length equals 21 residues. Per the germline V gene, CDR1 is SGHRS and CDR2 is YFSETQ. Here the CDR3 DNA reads TGCGCCAGCAGCAACCTCATCCCCGGGACTAGCGGGGCGGCTAGCACAGATACGCAGTATTTT. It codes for CASSNLIPGTSGAASTDTQYF. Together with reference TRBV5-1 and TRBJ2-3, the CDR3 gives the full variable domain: KAGVTQTPRYLIKTRGQQVTLSCSPISGHRSVSWYQQTPGQGLQFLFEYFSETQRNKGNFPGRFSGRQFSNSRSEMNVSTLELGDSALYLCASSNLIPGTSGAASTDTQYFGPGTRLTVL.

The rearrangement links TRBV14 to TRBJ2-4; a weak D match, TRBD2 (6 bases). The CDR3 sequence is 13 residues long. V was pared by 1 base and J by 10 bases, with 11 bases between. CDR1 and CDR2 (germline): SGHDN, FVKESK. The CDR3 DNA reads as TGTGCCAGCAGCCAAGTCGGCAGCGGGATTCAGTACTTC. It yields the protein CASSQVGSGIQYF.

CDR3 in DNA: TGTGCCAGCAAGACATCTACCGCCCCATCCAATGAGCAGTTCTTC. Amino acid sequence: CASKTSTAPSNEQFF. The chain employs TRBV6-2 or TRBV6-3 and TRBJ2-1, with D unclear. The CDR3 is made up of 15 amino acids. Per the germline V gene, CDR1 is MNHEY and CDR2 is SVGEGT. V was trimmed by 7 bases and J by 6 bases, leaving 19 bases between them.

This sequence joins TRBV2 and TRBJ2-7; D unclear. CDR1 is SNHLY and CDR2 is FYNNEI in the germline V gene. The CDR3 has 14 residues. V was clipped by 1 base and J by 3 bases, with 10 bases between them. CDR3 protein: CASSEEGSYYEQYF. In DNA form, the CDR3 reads TGTGCCAGCAGTGAAGAGGGCAGTTACTACGAGCAGTACTTC.

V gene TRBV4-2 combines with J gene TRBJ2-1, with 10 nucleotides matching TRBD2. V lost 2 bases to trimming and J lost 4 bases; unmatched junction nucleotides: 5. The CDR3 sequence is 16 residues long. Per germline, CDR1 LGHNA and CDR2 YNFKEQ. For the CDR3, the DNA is TGTGCCAGCAGCCAACTCCCTAGCGGGGGTTACAATGAGCAGTTCTTC. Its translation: CASSQLPSGGYNEQFF.

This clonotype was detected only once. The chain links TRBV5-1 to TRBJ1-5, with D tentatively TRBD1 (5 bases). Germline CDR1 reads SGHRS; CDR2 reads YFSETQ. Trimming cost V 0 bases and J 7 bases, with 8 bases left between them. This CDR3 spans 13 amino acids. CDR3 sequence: CASSLGPGQPQHF. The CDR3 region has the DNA TGCGCCAGCAGCTTGGGCCCAGGGCAGCCCCAGCATTTT.

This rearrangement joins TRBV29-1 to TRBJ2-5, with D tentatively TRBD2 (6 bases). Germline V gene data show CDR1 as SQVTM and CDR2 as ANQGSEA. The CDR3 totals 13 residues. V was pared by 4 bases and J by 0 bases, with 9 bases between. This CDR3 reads CSVATSYQETQYF. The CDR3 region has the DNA TGCAGCGTTGCCACTAGCTACCAAGAGACCCAGTACTTC.

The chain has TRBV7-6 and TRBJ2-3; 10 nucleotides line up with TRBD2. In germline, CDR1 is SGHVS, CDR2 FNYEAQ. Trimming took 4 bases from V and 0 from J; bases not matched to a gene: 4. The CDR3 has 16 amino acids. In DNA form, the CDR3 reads TGTGCCAGCAGCTCCTCTAGCGGGGGAAGCACAGATACGCAGTATTTT. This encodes CASSSSSGGSTDTQYF.

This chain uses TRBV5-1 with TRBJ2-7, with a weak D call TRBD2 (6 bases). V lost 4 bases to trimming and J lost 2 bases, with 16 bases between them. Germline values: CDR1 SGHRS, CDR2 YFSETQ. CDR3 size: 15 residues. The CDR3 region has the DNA TGCGCCAGCAGCCCGGTCGCGGGGAGCGCCTACGAGCAGTACTTC. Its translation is CASSPVAGSAYEQYF.

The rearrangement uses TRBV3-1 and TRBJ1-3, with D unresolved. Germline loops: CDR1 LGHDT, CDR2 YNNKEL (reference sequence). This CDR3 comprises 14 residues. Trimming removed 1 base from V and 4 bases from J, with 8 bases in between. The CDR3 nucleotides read TGTGCCAGCAGCCAAGTCGCAGGAGGAAACACCATATATTTT. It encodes CASSQVAGGNTIYF.

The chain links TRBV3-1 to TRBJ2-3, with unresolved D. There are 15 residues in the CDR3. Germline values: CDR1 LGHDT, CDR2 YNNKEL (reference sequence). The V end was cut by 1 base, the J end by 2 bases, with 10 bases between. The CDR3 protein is CASSQGLYITDTQYF. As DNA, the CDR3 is TGTGCCAGCAGCCAAGGACTCTATATCACAGATACGCAGTATTTT.

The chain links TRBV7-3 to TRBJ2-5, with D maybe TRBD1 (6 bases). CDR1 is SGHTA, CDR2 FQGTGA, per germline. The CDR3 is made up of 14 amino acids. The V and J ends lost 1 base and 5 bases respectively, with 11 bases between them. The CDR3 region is CASSLMGASETQYF. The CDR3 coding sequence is TGTGCCAGCAGCTTAATGGGGGCTAGCGAGACCCAGTACTTC.

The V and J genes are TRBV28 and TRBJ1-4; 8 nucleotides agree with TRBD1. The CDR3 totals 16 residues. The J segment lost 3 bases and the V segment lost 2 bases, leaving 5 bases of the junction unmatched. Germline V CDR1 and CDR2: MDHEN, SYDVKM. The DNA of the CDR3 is TGTGCCAGCAGTTTACCCCGGACAGGGCCTAATGAAAAACTGTTTTTT. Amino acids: CASSLPRTGPNEKLFF.

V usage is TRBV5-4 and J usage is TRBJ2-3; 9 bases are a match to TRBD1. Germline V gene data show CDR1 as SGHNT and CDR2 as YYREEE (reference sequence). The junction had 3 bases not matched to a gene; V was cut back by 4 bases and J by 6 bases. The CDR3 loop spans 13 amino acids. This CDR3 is CASSTGTGDTQYF. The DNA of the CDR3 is TGTGCCAGCAGCACCGGGACAGGGGATACGCAGTATTTT.

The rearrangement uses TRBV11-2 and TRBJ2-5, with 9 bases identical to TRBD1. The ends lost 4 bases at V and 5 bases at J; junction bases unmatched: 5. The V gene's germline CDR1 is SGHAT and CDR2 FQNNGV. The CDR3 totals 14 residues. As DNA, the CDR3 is TGTGCCAGCAGCTCCGGGACAGGGAGGGAGACCCAGTACTTC. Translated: CASSSGTGRETQYF.

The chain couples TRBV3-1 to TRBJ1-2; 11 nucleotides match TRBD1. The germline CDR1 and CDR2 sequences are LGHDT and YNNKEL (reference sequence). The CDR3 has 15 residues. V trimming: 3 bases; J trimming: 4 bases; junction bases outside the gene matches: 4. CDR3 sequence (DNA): TGTGCCAGCAGCCATCAGGGACAGGGGGTCTATGGCTACACCTTC. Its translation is CASSHQGQGVYGYTF.

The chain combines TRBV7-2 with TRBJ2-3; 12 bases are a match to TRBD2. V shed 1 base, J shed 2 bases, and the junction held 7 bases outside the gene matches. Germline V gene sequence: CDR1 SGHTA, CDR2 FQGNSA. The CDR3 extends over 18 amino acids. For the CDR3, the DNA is TGTGCCAGCAGCTTAGAAAGACTAGCGGGGGCCTACACAGATACGCAGTATTTT. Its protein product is CASSLERLAGAYTDTQYF. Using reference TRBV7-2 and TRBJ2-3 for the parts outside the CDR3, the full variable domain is GAGVSQSPSNKVTEKGKDVELRCDPISGHTALYWYRQSLGQGLEFLIYFQGNSAPDKSGLPSDRFSAERTGGSVSTLTIQRTQQEDSAVYLCASSLERLAGAYTDTQYFGPGTRLTVL.

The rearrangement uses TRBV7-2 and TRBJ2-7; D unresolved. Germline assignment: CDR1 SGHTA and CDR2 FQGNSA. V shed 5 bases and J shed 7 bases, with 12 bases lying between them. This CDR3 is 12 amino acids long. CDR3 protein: CASSPGLREQYF. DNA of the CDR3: TGTGCCAGCAGCCCTGGGTTGAGAGAGCAGTACTTC. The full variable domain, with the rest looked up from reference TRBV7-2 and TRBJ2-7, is GAGVSQSPSNKVTEKGKDVELRCDPISGHTALYWYRQSLGQGLEFLIYFQGNSAPDKSGLPSDRFSAERTGGSVSTLTIQRTQQEDSAVYLCASSPGLREQYFGPGTRLTVT.

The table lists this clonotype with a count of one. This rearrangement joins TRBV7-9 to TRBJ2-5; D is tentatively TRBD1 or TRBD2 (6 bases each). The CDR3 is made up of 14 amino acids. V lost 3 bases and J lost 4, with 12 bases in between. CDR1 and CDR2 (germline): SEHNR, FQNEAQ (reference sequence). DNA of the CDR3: TGTGCCAGCAGCTTGACAGGAGGGGTAGAGACCCAGTACTTC. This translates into CASSLTGGVETQYF.

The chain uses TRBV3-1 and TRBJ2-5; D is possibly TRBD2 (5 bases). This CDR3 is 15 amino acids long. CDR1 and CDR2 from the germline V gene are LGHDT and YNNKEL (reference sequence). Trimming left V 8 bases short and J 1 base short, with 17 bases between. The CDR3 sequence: CASSFPGTAQETQYF. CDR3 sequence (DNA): TGTGCCAGCTCTTTCCCGGGAACTGCCCAAGAGACCCAGTACTTC.

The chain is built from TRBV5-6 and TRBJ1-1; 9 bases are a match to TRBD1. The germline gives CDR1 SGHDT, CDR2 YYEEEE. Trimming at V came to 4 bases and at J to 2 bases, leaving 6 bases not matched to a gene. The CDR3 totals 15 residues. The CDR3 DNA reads TGTGCCAGCAGCGGGGGGGACAGGGCAAACACTGAAGCTTTCTTT. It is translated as CASSGGDRANTEAFF.